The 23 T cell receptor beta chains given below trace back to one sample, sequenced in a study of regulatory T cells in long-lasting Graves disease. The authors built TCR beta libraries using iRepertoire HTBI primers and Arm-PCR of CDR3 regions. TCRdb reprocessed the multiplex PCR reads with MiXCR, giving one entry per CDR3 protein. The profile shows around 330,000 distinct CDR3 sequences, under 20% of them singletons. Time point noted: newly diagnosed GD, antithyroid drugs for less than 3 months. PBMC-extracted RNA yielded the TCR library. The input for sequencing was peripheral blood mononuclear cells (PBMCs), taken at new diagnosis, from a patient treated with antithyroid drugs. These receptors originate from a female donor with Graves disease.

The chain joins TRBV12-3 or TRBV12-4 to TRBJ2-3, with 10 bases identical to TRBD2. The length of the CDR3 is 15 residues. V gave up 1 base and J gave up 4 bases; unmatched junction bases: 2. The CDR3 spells CASSLVAGGPDTQYF. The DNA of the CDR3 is TGTGCCAGCAGTTTAGTAGCGGGAGGTCCAGATACGCAGTATTTT.

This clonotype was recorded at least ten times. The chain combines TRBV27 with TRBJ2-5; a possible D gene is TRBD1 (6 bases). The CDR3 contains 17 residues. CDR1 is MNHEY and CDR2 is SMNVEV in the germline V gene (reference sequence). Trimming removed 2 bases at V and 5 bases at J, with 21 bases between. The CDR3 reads CASSLRPLGSGAETQYF. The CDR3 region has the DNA TGTGCCAGCAGTTTAAGGCCCCTTGGCTCAGGGGCGGAGACCCAGTACTTC.

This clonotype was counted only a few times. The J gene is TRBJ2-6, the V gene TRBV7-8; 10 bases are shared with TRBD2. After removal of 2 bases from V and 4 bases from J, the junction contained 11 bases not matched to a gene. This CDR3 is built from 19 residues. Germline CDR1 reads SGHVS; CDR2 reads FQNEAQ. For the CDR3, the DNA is TGTGCCAGCAGCTTAACTATACTAGCGGGGACGAGCGGGGCCAACGTCCTGACTTTC. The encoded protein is CASSLTILAGTSGANVLTF. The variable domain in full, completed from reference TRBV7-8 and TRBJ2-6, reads GAGVSQSPRYKVAKRGQDVALRCDPISGHVSLFWYQQALGQGPEFLTYFQNEAQLDKSGLPSDRFFAERPEGSVSTLKIQRTQQEDSAVYLCASSLTILAGTSGANVLTFGAGSRLTVL.

The CDR3 nucleotides read TGCAGTGCTAGTATCGAGACAGGGCACACTGAAGCTTTCTTT. It yields the protein CSASIETGHTEAFF. V and J are TRBV20-1 and TRBJ1-1, with 7 bases that match TRBD1. Germline trimming cut 3 bases from V and 3 bases from J; bases unmatched to any gene: 7. CDR1 and CDR2 (germline): DFQATT, SNEGSKA (reference sequence). CDR3 length: 14 residues.

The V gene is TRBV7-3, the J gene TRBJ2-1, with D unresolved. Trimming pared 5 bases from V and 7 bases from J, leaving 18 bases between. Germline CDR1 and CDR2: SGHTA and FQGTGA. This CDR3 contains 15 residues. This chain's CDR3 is CASSDPNPAGNEQFF. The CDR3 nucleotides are TGTGCCAGCAGCGATCCCAATCCTGCTGGGAATGAGCAGTTCTTC.

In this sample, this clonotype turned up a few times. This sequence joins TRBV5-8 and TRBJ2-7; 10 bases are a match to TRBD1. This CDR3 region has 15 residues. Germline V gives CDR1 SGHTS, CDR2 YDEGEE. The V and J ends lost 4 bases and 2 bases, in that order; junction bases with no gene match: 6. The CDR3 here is CASSPKGQGAYEQYF. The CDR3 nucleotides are TGTGCCAGCAGCCCAAAAGGACAGGGGGCCTACGAGCAGTACTTC.

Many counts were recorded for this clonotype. This CDR3 reads CASNTSPSDEQFF. The CDR3 bases are TGTGCCAGCAATACTAGCCCCTCGGATGAGCAGTTCTTC. This chain links TRBV2 with TRBJ2-1; a weak D match, TRBD2 (6 bases). Germline CDR1 reads SNHLY; CDR2 reads FYNNEI. Trimming removed 7 bases at V and 8 bases at J, with 15 bases between. The CDR3 totals 13 residues. The variable domain in full, completed from reference TRBV2 and TRBJ2-1, reads EPEVTQTPSHQVTQMGQEVILRCVPISNHLYFYWYRQILGQKVEFLVSFYNNEISEKSEIFDDQFSVERPDGSNFTLKIRSTKLEDSAMYFCASNTSPSDEQFFGPGTRLTVL.

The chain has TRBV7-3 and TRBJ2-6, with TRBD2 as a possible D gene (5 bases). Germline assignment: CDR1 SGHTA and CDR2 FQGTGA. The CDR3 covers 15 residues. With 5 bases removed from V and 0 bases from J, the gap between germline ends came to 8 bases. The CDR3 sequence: CASSGRISGANVLTF. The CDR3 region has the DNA TGTGCCAGCAGCGGGAGAATCTCTGGGGCCAACGTCCTGACTTTC.

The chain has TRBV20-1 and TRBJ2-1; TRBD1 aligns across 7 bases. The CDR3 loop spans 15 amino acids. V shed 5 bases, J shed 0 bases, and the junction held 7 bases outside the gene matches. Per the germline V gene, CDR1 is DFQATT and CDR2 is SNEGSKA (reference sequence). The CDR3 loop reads CSASGQLLSYNEQFF. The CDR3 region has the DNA TGCAGTGCTTCGGGACAGTTGCTCTCCTACAATGAGCAGTTCTTC.

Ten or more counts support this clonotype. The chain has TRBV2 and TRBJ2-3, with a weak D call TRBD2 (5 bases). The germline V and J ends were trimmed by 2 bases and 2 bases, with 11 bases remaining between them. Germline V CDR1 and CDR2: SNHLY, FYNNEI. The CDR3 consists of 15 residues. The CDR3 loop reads CASSERLASTDTQYF. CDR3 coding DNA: TGTGCCAGCAGTGAAAGGCTAGCCTCCACAGATACGCAGTATTTT.

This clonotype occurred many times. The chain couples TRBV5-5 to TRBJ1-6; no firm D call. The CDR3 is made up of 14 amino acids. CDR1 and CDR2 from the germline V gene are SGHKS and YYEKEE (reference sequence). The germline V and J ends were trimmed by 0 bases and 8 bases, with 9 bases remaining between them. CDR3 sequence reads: CASSLGLLDSPLHF. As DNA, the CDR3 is TGTGCCAGCAGCTTGGGATTGCTGGATTCACCCCTCCACTTT.

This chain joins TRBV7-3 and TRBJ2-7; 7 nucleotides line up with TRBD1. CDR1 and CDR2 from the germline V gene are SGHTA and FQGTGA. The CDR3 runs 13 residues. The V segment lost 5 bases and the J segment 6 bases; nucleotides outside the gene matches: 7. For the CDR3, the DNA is TGTGCCAGCAGCCCATACTCAGGGGGCGAGCAGTACTTC. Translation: CASSPYSGGEQYF.

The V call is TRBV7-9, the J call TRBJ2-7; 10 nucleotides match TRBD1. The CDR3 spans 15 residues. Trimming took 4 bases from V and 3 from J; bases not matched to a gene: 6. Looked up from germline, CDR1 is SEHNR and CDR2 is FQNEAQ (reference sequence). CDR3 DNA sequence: TGTGCCAGCAGCTCCCCCGGGACAGGGGACTACGAGCAGTACTTC. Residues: CASSSPGTGDYEQYF.

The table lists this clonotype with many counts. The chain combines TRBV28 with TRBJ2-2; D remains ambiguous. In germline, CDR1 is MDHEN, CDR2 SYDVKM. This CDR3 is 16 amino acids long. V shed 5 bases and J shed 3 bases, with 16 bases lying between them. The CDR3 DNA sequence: TGTGCCAGCAGTCCCCCGGTAACCCGGCACACCGGGGAGCTGTTTTTT. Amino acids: CASSPPVTRHTGELFF.

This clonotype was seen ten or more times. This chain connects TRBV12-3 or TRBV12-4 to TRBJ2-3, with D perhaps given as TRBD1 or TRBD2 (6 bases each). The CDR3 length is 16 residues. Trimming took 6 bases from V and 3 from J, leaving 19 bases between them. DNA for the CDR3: TGTGCCAGCAGGGAAACAGGGAGGCCCCTTACAGATACGCAGTATTTT. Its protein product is CASRETGRPLTDTQYF.

CDR3 DNA: TGTGCCAGTAGTATACTTTCAGGGGGGATCCCCACAGATACGCAGTATTTT. Residues: CASSILSGGIPTDTQYF. The chain employs TRBV19 and TRBJ2-3; D may be TRBD1 (7 bases). CDR1 LNHDA and CDR2 SQIVND come from the germline V gene (reference sequence). The length of the CDR3 is 17 residues. V was pared by 2 bases and J by 2 bases, with 17 bases between.

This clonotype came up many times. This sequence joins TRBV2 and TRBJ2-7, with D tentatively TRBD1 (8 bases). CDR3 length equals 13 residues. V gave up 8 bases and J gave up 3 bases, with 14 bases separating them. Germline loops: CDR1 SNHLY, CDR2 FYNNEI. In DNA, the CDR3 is TGTGCCAGCGGTACAGGGGGGGTCTACGAGCAGTACTTC. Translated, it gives CASGTGGVYEQYF.

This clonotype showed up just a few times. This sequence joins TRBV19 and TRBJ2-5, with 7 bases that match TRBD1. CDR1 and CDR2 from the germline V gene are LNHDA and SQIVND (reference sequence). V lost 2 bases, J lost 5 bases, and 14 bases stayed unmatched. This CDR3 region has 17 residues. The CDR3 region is CASSIRGIGGALETQYF. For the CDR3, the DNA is TGTGCCAGTAGTATAAGGGGGATAGGGGGCGCATTGGAGACCCAGTACTTC.

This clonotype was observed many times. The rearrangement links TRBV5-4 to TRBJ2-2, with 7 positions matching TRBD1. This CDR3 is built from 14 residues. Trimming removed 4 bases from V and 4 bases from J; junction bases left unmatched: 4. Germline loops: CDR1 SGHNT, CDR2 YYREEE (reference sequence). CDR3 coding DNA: TGTGCCAGCAGCCCGACAGGGACCACCGGGGAGCTGTTTTTT. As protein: CASSPTGTTGELFF.

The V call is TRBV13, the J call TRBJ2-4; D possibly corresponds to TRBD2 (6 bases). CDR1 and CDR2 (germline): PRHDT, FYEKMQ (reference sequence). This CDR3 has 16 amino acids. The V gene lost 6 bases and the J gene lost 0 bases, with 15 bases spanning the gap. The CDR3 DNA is TGTGCCAGCAGTCGATCGGGACTCACAGCCAAAAACATTCAGTACTTC. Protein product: CASSRSGLTAKNIQYF.

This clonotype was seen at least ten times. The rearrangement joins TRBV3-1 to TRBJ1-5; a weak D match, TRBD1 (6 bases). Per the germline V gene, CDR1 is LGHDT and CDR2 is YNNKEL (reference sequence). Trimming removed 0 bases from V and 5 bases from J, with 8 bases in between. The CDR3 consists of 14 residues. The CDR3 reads CASSQERGDQPQHF. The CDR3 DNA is TGTGCCAGCAGCCAAGAAAGGGGGGATCAGCCCCAGCATTTT. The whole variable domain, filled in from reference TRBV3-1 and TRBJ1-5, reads DTAVSQTPKYLVTQMGNDKSIKCEQNLGHDTMYWYKQDSKKFLKIMFSYNNKELIINETVPNRFSPKSPDKAHLNLHINSLELGDSAVYFCASSQERGDQPQHFGDGTRLSIL.

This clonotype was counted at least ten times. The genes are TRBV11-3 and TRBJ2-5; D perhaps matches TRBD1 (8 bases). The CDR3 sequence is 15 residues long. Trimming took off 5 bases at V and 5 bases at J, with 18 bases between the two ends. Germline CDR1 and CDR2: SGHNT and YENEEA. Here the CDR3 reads CASSLTQGGIETQYF. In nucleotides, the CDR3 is TGTGCCAGCAGCCTCACACAGGGGGGGATCGAGACCCAGTACTTC.

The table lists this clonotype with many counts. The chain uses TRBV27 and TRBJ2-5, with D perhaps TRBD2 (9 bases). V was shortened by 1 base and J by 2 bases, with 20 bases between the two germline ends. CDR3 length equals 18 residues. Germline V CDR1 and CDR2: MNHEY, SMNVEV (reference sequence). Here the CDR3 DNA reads TGTGCCAGCAGTTTATTCGCTAGCGGGACAGGCCTTCAAGAGACCCAGTACTTC. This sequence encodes CASSLFASGTGLQETQYF.